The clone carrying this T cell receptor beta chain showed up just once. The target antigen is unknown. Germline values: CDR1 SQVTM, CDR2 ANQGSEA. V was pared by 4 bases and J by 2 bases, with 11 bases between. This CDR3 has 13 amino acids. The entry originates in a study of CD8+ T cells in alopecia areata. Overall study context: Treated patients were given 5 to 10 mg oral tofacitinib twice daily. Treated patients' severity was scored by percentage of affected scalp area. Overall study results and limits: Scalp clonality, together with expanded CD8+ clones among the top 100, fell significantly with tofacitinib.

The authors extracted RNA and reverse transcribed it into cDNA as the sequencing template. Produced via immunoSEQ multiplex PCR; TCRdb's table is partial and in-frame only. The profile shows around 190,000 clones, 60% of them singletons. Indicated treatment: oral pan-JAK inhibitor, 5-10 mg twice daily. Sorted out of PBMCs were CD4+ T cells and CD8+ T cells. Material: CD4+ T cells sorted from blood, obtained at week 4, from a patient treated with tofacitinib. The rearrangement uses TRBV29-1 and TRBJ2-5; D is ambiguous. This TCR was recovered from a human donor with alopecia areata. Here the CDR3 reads CSVVRASQETQYF. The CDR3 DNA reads TGCAGCGTTGTTAGGGCCTCTCAAGAGACCCAGTACTTC.